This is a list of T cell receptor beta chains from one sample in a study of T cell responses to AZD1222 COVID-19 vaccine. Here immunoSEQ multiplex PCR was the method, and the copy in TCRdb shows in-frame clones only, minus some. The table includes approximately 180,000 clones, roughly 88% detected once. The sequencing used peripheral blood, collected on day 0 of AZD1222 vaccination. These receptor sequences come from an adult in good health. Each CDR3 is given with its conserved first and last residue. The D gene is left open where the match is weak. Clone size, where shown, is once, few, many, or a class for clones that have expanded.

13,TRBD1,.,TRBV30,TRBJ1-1,CAWSRTGRIEAFF,TGTGCCTGGAGTCGGACAGGTAGAATTGAAGCTTTCTTT
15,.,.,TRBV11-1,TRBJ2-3,CASSLLLGITDTQYF,TGTGCCAGCAGCTTATTATTGGGTATCACAGATACGCAGTATTTT
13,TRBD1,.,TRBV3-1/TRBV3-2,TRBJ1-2,CASSQTGGQGYTF,TGTGCCAGCAGCCAAACAGGGGGGCAAGGCTACACCTTC
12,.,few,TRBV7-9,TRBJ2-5,CASSTSAETQYF,TGTGCCAGCAGCACCTCGGCCGAGACCCAGTACTTC
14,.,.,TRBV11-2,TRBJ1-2,CASSLTGTLYGYTF,TGTGCCAGCAGCTTAACAGGGACACTCTATGGCTACACCTTC
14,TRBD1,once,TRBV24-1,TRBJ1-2,CATSDPHRGGGYTF,TGTGCCACCAGTGACCCCCACAGGGGCGGTGGCTACACCTTC
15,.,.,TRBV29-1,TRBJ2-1,CSERPVGKTYNEQFF,TGCAGCGAACGACCGGTGGGGAAGACCTACAATGAGCAGTTCTTC
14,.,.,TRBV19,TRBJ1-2,CASSTQTEIVGYTF,TGTGCCAGTAGCACCCAGACGGAAATAGTGGGCTACACCTTC
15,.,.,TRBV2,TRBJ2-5,CASSDRLTYQETQYF,TGTGCCAGCAGTGATCGCCTAACGTACCAAGAGACCCAGTACTTC
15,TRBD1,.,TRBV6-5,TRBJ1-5,CATRSGTGVDQPQHF,TGTGCCACCCGTTCCGGGACAGGGGTGGATCAGCCCCAGCATTTT
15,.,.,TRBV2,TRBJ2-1,CASKTDRSSYNEQFF,TGTGCCAGCAAGACCGACAGAAGCTCCTACAATGAGCAGTTCTTC
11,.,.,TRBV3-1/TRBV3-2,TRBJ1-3,CASRVGNTIYF,TGTGCCAGCAGGGTCGGAAACACCATATATTTT
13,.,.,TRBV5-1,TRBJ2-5,CASSWTFQETQYF,TGCGCCAGCAGCTGGACCTTCCAAGAGACCCAGTACTTC
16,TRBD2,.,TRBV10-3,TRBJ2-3,CAISESGGGSTDTQYF,TGTGCCATCAGTGAGTCTGGCGGGGGGAGCACAGATACGCAGTATTTT
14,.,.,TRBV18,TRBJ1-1,CASSPPTEFTEAFF,TGTGCCAGCTCACCTCCTACAGAGTTCACTGAAGCTTTCTTT
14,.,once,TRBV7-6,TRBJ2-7,CASVGSRSSYEQYF,TGTGCCAGCGTTGGGTCGCGGAGCTCCTACGAGCAGTACTTC
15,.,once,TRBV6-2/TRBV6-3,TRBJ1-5,CASSLDPSSNQPQHF,TGTGCCAGCAGCCTGGACCCCTCTAGCAATCAGCCCCAGCATTTT
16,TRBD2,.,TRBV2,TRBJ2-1,CASSPSVAGGYNEQFF,TGTGCCAGCAGTCCATCCGTGGCGGGGGGCTACAATGAGCAGTTCTTC
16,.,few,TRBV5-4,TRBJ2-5,CASSLPGGLSQETQYF,TGTGCCAGCAGCTTGCCTGGGGGATTATCCCAAGAGACCCAGTACTTC
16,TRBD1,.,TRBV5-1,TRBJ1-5,CASSLTGDFGNQPQHF,TGCGCCAGCAGCTTAACAGGGGATTTTGGCAATCAGCCCCAGCATTTT
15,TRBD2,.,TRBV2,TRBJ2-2,CASSGTSGIPGELFF,TGTGCCAGCAGTGGGACTAGCGGCATCCCCGGGGAGCTGTTTTTT
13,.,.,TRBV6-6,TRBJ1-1,CASSRKGGTEAFF,TGTGCCAGCAGCCGAAAAGGGGGGACTGAAGCTTTCTTT
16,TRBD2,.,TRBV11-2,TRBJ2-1,CASSAQGGAGGNEQFF,TGTGCCAGCAGCGCTCAAGGGGGAGCGGGGGGGAATGAGCAGTTCTTC
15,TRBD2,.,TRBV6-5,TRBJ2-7,CASTRGGSGAYEQYF,TGTGCCAGCACCCGGGGAGGGTCCGGGGCCTACGAGCAGTACTTC
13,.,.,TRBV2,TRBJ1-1,CAGQQVPDTEAFF,TGTGCCGGTCAACAGGTCCCGGACACTGAAGCTTTCTTT
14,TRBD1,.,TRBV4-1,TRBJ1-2,CASSQPGQAYGYTF,TGCGCCAGCAGCCAACCGGGACAGGCCTATGGCTACACCTTC
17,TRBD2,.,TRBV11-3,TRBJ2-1,CASSLEGASGVYNEQFF,TGTGCCAGCAGCTTAGAGGGAGCTAGCGGGGTTTACAATGAGCAGTTCTTC
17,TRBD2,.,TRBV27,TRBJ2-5,CASSIALAGTYQETQYF,TGTGCCAGCAGTATCGCCCTAGCGGGGACGTACCAAGAGACCCAGTACTTC
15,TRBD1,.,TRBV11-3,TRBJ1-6,CASSFGRGKNSPLHF,TGTGCCAGCAGCTTCGGCAGGGGGAAAAATTCACCCCTCCACTTT
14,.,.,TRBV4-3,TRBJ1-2,CASSQNRETSGYTF,TGCGCCAGCAGCCAAAACAGGGAAACGTCTGGCTACACCTTC
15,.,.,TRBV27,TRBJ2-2,CASSPGAWKTGELFF,TGTGCCAGCAGCCCTGGGGCTTGGAAGACCGGGGAGCTGTTTTTT
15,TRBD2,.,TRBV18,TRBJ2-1,CASSYLAGGHNEQFF,TGTGCCAGCTCGTACCTAGCGGGGGGACACAATGAGCAGTTCTTC
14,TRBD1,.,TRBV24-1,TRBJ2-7,CATSDPGQVLSQYF,TGTGCCACCAGTGATCCAGGACAGGTACTTTCGCAGTACTTC
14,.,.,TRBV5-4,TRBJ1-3,CASNDRKGGNTIYF,TGTGCCAGTAACGACAGGAAAGGTGGAAACACCATATATTTT
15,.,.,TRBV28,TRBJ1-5,CASSSSGTPKGPQHF,TGTGCCAGCAGTTCATCGGGCACCCCTAAGGGGCCCCAGCATTTT